These T cell receptor beta chains were read from a single sample in a study of cytomegalovirus exposure and HLA in healthy donors. Measured with immunoSEQ multiplex PCR; TCRdb has only the in-frame clones, and not every one. The sample lists approximately 110,000 clones, roughly 78% occurring once. Sequencing was done on a sample of PBMCs. The receptors originated from a woman aged 40 to 50 in good health and CMV-seronegative. The CDR3 runs from the conserved cysteine through the conserved F or W. D genes are given only for firm matches. Clone size is given for some rows only: seen once, a few or many times, or a class if the clone is expanded.

clone_size j_call v_call d_call cdr3_aa cdr3_nt
. TRBJ2-3 TRBV18 TRBD1 CASSPRLDRGDTQYF TGTGCCAGCTCACCACGCCTAGACAGGGGAGATACGCAGTATTTT
. TRBJ2-3 TRBV7-8 TRBD2 CASSVRGGVVADTQYF TGTGCCAGCAGCGTGCGCGGGGGGGTAGTCGCAGATACGCAGTATTTT
. TRBJ1-6 TRBV6-1 . CASSGGRVGSPLHF TGTGCCAGCAGTGGAGGCAGGGTAGGGTCACCCCTCCACTTT
. TRBJ2-7 TRBV29-1 . CSAQNPGYYEQYF TGCAGCGCCCAGAACCCGGGGTACTACGAGCAGTACTTC
. TRBJ1-2 TRBV18 . CASSPLRSTNYGYTF TGTGCCAGCTCACCACTCCGCAGTACTAACTATGGCTACACCTTC
. TRBJ2-7 TRBV6-5 . CASSRLRDTYEQYF TGTGCCAGCAGTCGCCTCCGGGACACTTACGAGCAGTACTTC
. TRBJ2-6 TRBV19 . CASSTLSGANVLTF TGTGCCAGTAGTACCCTCTCTGGGGCCAACGTCCTGACTTTC
. TRBJ1-5 TRBV28 TRBD1 CASRQRTGGFQPQHF TGTGCCAGCAGGCAAAGGACAGGCGGTTTCCAGCCCCAGCATTTT
. TRBJ1-1 TRBV7-6 TRBD1 CASSPGTEGTEAFF TGCGCCAGCAGCCCCGGGACAGAGGGCACTGAAGCTTTCTTT
. TRBJ2-1 TRBV28 . CASSSPVGREYNEQFF TGTGCCAGCAGTTCCCCGGTTGGTCGGGAATACAATGAGCAGTTCTTC
. TRBJ1-1 TRBV5-5 . CASSLGLGSTEAFF TGTGCCAGCAGCCTAGGACTGGGGAGCACTGAAGCTTTCTTT
. TRBJ2-7 TRBV7-8 . CASSSEFDTGYEQYF TGTGCCAGCAGCTCCGAGTTCGACACAGGGTACGAGCAGTACTTC
. TRBJ1-6 TRBV5-4 TRBD1 CASSLDTGTGGPNSPLHF TGTGCCAGCAGCTTGGACACCGGGACAGGGGGACCGAATTCACCCCTCCACTTT
. TRBJ2-3 TRBV28 . CASSLSGSYNTDTQYF TGTGCCAGCAGTTTATCGGGGTCGTATAACACAGATACGCAGTATTTT
. TRBJ2-2 TRBV7-2 TRBD1 CASSRQGSTGELFF TGTGCCAGCAGCCGACAGGGGAGCACCGGGGAGCTGTTTTTT
. TRBJ2-7 TRBV28 . CASSSPDRTTYEQYF TGTGCCAGCAGTTCCCCGGACAGGACTACCTACGAGCAGTACTTC
. TRBJ2-7 TRBV19 TRBD1 CASSMGQGIYEQYF TGTGCCAGCAGTATGGGACAGGGTATATACGAGCAGTACTTC
. TRBJ2-3 TRBV25-1 . CASSAHFGDTQYF TGTGCCAGCAGTGCGCACTTCGGGGATACGCAGTATTTT
. TRBJ1-2 TRBV29-1 . CSVAGQGLNYGYTF TGCAGCGTTGCAGGCCAGGGATTAAACTATGGCTACACCTTC
few TRBJ2-1 TRBV7-9 . CASSPGRVSYNEQFF TGTGCCAGCAGCCCCGGCAGGGTCTCCTACAATGAGCAGTTCTTC
. TRBJ2-7 TRBV19 TRBD1 CASSIRPTQTGYYEQYF TGTGCCAGTAGTATCCGACCCACTCAGACAGGGTACTACGAGCAGTACTTC
. TRBJ2-1 TRBV19 . CASSPHLAYNEQFF TGTGCCAGTAGCCCGCACCTAGCATACAATGAGCAGTTCTTC
. TRBJ2-7 TRBV5-6 TRBD2 CASSLAPGGYEQYF TGTGCCAGCAGCTTGGCCCCGGGGGGATACGAGCAGTACTTC
. TRBJ1-2 TRBV5-6 TRBD1 CASSSFRTGTNYGYTF TGTGCCAGCAGCTCCTTCAGGACAGGGACTAACTATGGCTACACCTTC
. TRBJ1-1 TRBV7-8 TRBD1 CASSFEGQGNTEAFF TGTGCCAGCAGCTTTGAGGGACAGGGGAACACTGAAGCTTTCTTT
. TRBJ1-2 TRBV5-5 . CASSPRAGAGGYTF TGTGCCAGCAGCCCCCGGGCGGGGGCTGGTGGCTACACCTTC
once TRBJ1-1 TRBV29-1 . CSVDGHTNTEAFF TGCAGCGTTGATGGACACACGAACACTGAAGCTTTCTTT
. TRBJ2-3 TRBV14 . CASSQDPGVGRDTQYF TGTGCCAGCAGCCAAGATCCGGGAGTAGGGCGGGATACGCAGTATTTT
few TRBJ1-3 TRBV7-2 TRBD1 CASRQGGGNTIYF TGTGCCAGTAGACAGGGGGGTGGAAACACCATATATTTT
. TRBJ1-5 TRBV5-4 . CASSFFGNQPQHF TGTGCCAGCAGCTTCTTTGGCAATCAGCCCCAGCATTTT
once TRBJ1-4 TRBV9 . CASSERVNEKLFF TGTGCCAGCAGCGAGCGGGTTAATGAAAAACTGTTTTTT
. TRBJ1-4 TRBV6-1 . CASMVAHPGEKLFF TGTGCCAGCATGGTGGCCCACCCGGGGGAAAAACTGTTTTTT
once TRBJ2-1 TRBV27 TRBD2 CASVGLAGDNEQFF TGTGCCAGCGTGGGACTAGCGGGAGACAATGAGCAGTTCTTC
. TRBJ2-1 TRBV7-2 . CASSLGPPRIHEQFF TGTGCCAGCAGCTTAGGGCCACCTAGGATTCATGAGCAGTTCTTC
. TRBJ1-2 TRBV30 . CAWGYRSGYTF TGTGCCTGGGGTTACAGGAGTGGCTACACCTTC
once TRBJ2-7 TRBV6-1 TRBD1 CASRGQGLHEQYF TGTGCCAGCAGAGGACAGGGACTCCACGAGCAGTACTTC
few TRBJ1-2 TRBV6-6 TRBD1 CASDRDSQNYGYTF TGTGCCAGCGATAGGGACAGCCAGAACTATGGCTACACCTTC
. TRBJ1-5 TRBV28 TRBD1 CASSGTGGPGNQPQHF TGTGCCAGCAGTGGGACAGGGGGGCCAGGCAATCAGCCCCAGCATTTT
. TRBJ2-7 TRBV6-5 . CASSAQAGPSYEQYF TGTGCCAGCAGCGCCCAGGCAGGCCCATCCTACGAGCAGTACTTC
. TRBJ1-2 TRBV7-2 . CASSLPANYGYTF TGTGCCAGCAGCTTACCAGCTAACTATGGCTACACCTTC
. TRBJ2-7 TRBV2 . CASSDNLNPRQSYEQYF TGTGCCAGCAGTGACAATCTTAACCCGAGACAATCCTACGAGCAGTACTTC
. TRBJ2-7 TRBV6-1 . CASSDTGKWQYF TGTGCCAGCAGTGACACAGGGAAGTGGCAGTACTTC
. TRBJ1-3 TRBV28 . CASSSPGFTGNTIYF TGTGCCAGCAGTTCCCCAGGGTTCACTGGAAACACCATATATTTT
. TRBJ1-2 TRBV28 TRBD1 CASSSGTGTVYGYTF TGTGCCAGCAGTTCTGGGACAGGGACGGTTTATGGCTACACCTTC
. TRBJ1-4 TRBV28 . CASSTQGGVNEKLFF TGTGCCAGCAGTACCCAAGGGGGGGTTAATGAAAAACTGTTTTTT
. TRBJ2-7 TRBV7-9 . CASSPRQAYEQYF TGTGCCAGCAGCCCAAGACAGGCTTACGAGCAGTACTTC
. TRBJ2-7 TRBV5-4 . CASSLGGYEQYF TGTGCCAGCAGCTTGGGCGGGTACGAGCAGTACTTC
. TRBJ2-5 TRBV2 TRBD1 CASTGGETQYF TGTGCCAGCACAGGGGGCGAGACCCAGTACTTC
. TRBJ2-7 TRBV5-5 TRBD1 CASSLGQGELYEQYF TGTGCCAGCAGCTTGGGACAGGGGGAACTCTACGAGCAGTACTTC
. TRBJ2-5 TRBV30 TRBD2 CAWSTNGGARETQYF TGTGCCTGGAGCACTAACGGGGGGGCGAGGGAGACCCAGTACTTC
. TRBJ1-5 TRBV6-5 TRBD1 CASSYSGQGNQPQHF TGTGCCAGCAGTTACTCGGGACAGGGCAATCAGCCCCAGCATTTT
. TRBJ1-1 TRBV14 . CASSHGLTEAFF TGTGCCAGCAGCCATGGGCTTACTGAAGCTTTCTTT
. TRBJ2-5 TRBV6-5 . CASSYTGETQYF TGTGCCAGCAGTTACACAGGGGAGACCCAGTACTTC
. TRBJ2-7 TRBV7-8 . CASSLVLVPYPEQYF TGTGCCAGCAGCTTAGTCCTAGTCCCTTACCCCGAGCAGTACTTC
medium-sized TRBJ1-5 TRBV19 . CASSISTGGNQPQHF TGTGCCAGTAGTATCTCGACGGGGGGCAATCAGCCCCAGCATTTT